Listed here are 20 T cell receptor beta chains from one sample, sequenced in a study of blood T cell repertoires in COVID-19 (dated by TCRdb to 2020 to 2022). Library prep was done by the immunoSEQ multiplex PCR assay. Held by TCRdb, this immuneACCESS table contains in-frame sequences only and omits some clones. Under half of the omission traces to an unresolved V gene where checked; the cause of the rest is unknown. Recorded for this sample are about 200,000 clones; 82% of them occurred a single time. The top ten clonotypes cover less than 6% of the sample. Sequencing was carried out using peripheral blood. Receptors originate from a woman between 65 and 79 years old with COVID-19, enrolled during active disease.

The chain employs TRBV6-5 and TRBJ1-5; D is unclear. There are 14 residues in the CDR3. Trimming took 2 bases from V and 4 from J, leaving 9 bases between them. Germline V gene data show CDR1 as MNHEY and CDR2 as SVGAGI. CDR3 sequence: CASSYRGWNQPQHF. DNA of the CDR3: TGTGCCAGCAGTTACCGAGGGTGGAATCAGCCCCAGCATTTT.

CDR3 loop: CASRDRQFPTGELFF. CDR3 DNA sequence: TGTGCCAGCAGGGACAGGCAATTTCCCACCGGGGAGCTGTTTTTT. The V and J genes are TRBV28 and TRBJ2-2; 7 nucleotides match TRBD1. Germline V gene sequence: CDR1 MDHEN, CDR2 SYDVKM. The CDR3 has 15 residues. J lost 4 bases, V lost 6 bases, and 8 bases had no gene match.

This CDR3 reads CSANQGVAGGYTF. DNA of the CDR3: TGCAGCGCCAATCAGGGGGTAGCTGGTGGCTACACCTTC. The J gene is TRBJ1-2, the V gene TRBV29-1, with 7 bases lining up with TRBD1. This CDR3 contains 13 residues. The V and J ends lost 7 bases and 7 bases, in that order; junction bases with no gene match: 12. Germline-derived CDR1 and CDR2 are SQVTM and ANQGSEA. The whole variable domain, remainder taken from reference TRBV29-1 and TRBJ1-2, is SAVISQKPSRDICQRGTSLTIQCQVDSQVTMMFWYRQQPGQSLTLIATANQGSEATYESGFVIDKFPISRPNLTFSTLTVSNMSPEDSSIYLCSANQGVAGGYTFGSGTRLTVV.

The chain employs TRBV11-2 and TRBJ2-1; perhaps TRBD2 as D (5 bases). Between the trimmed V and J ends, which lost 5 bases and 8 bases, there was a span of 16 bases. CDR1 is SGHAT, CDR2 FQNNGV, per germline. The CDR3 runs to 14 residues. This CDR3 reads CASSLDRGYYEQFF. Here the CDR3 DNA reads TGTGCCAGCAGCCTTGATCGGGGATATTATGAGCAGTTCTTC.

This chain links TRBV28 with TRBJ1-4; D unclear. Germline-derived CDR1 and CDR2 are MDHEN and SYDVKM. CDR3 length: 14 amino acids. Trimming took off 5 bases at V and 2 bases at J, with 9 bases between the two ends. The CDR3 region is CASSGSGTNEKLFF. The CDR3 region has the DNA TGTGCCAGCAGTGGCTCGGGGACTAATGAAAAACTGTTTTTT.

This clone was detected once. This chain connects TRBV5-1 to TRBJ2-7; D possibly corresponds to TRBD2 (5 bases). CDR1 and CDR2 (germline): SGHRS, YFSETQ. Trimming cost V 4 bases and J 5 bases, with 13 bases left between them. CDR3 length equals 13 residues. The CDR3 DNA sequence: TGCGCCAGCAGCCCGGGTAGAGGGCACGAGCAGTACTTC. It encodes CASSPGRGHEQYF.

This chain links TRBV6-2 or TRBV6-3 with TRBJ1-5; unclear D gene. CDR3 length: 14 amino acids. Germline V gene sequence: CDR1 MNHEY, CDR2 SVGEGT. V lost 5 bases and J 2 bases, leaving 10 bases between the germline ends. The CDR3 sequence is CASSNPGGNQPQHF. The CDR3 DNA follows: TGTGCCAGCAGTAACCCCGGGGGCAATCAGCCCCAGCATTTT.

This clone showed up just once. The CDR3 coding sequence is TGTGCCAGCAGCCAAGAGACGGGACAGAATCAGCCCCAGCATTTT. Its protein product is CASSQETGQNQPQHF. V and J are TRBV3-1 (or the pseudogene TRBV3-2) and TRBJ1-5, with 7 bases lining up with TRBD1. J was trimmed by 4 bases and V by 0 bases; bases with no gene match: 3. Germline assignment: CDR1 LGHDT and CDR2 YNNKEL (reference sequence). This CDR3 region has 15 residues.

The chain couples TRBV5-4 to TRBJ2-6, with a tentative D call TRBD1 (5 bases). The germline gives CDR1 SGHNT, CDR2 YYREEE (reference sequence). V lost 0 bases to trimming and J lost 0 bases, with 10 bases between them. This CDR3 comprises 17 residues. The CDR3 is CASSLGGTTSGANVLTF. The DNA of the CDR3 is TGTGCCAGCAGCTTGGGGGGCACCACCTCTGGGGCCAACGTCCTGACTTTC.

The count of this clone is one. The chain has TRBV2 and TRBJ2-5; 9 nucleotides align to TRBD1. V shed 6 bases and J 8 bases; nucleotides not matched to a gene: 7. The germline gives CDR1 SNHLY, CDR2 FYNNEI. The length of the CDR3 is 13 residues. The CDR3 reads CASRGGQGVTQYF. As DNA, the CDR3 is TGTGCCAGCAGGGGGGGACAGGGCGTTACCCAGTACTTC.

This sequence joins TRBV5-1 and TRBJ1-3; TRBD1 matches 9 bases. Per the germline V gene, CDR1 is SGHRS and CDR2 is YFSETQ. The CDR3 contains 15 residues. V gave up 4 bases and J gave up 1 base; unmatched junction bases: 3. The CDR3 spells CASSRDRASGNTIYF. CDR3 DNA: TGCGCCAGCAGCAGGGACAGGGCTTCTGGAAACACCATATATTTT.

This chain uses TRBV6-5 with TRBJ1-5; no definite D call. This CDR3 has 13 residues. Per germline, CDR1 MNHEY and CDR2 SVGAGI. The V end was cut by 7 bases, the J end by 4 bases, with 11 bases between. For the CDR3, the DNA is TGTGCCAGCAATTCAGGCCTGAATCAGCCCCAGCATTTT. Translating it yields CASNSGLNQPQHF.

This sequence joins TRBV24-1 and TRBJ1-2, with a weak D call TRBD1 (6 bases). Between the trimmed V and J ends, which lost 9 bases and 7 bases, there was a span of 11 bases. The V gene's germline CDR1 is KGHDR and CDR2 SFDVKD. The CDR3 contains 11 residues. CDR3 DNA sequence: TGTGCCACCTCCAGGGGCCCTGGCTACACCTTC. This codes for CATSRGPGYTF.

The rearrangement joins TRBV24-1 to TRBJ1-5, with D possibly matching TRBD1 (6 bases). The germline CDR1 and CDR2 sequences are KGHDR and SFDVKD. The CDR3 contains 14 residues. Trimming removed 6 bases from V and 4 bases from J, with 12 bases in between. This chain's CDR3 is CATSQGGANQPQHF. The CDR3 DNA reads TGTGCCACCAGTCAAGGGGGAGCAAATCAGCCCCAGCATTTT.

The chain couples TRBV5-1 to TRBJ1-6; D remains ambiguous. The CDR3 has 13 amino acids. Trimming cost V 0 bases and J 10 bases, with 8 bases left between them. Germline V gene data show CDR1 as SGHRS and CDR2 as YFSETQ. CDR3 amino acids: CASSLAYRSPLHF. CDR3 in DNA: TGCGCCAGCAGCTTGGCCTATCGGTCACCCCTCCACTTT.

This chain joins TRBV5-1 and TRBJ2-7; possible D gene TRBD2, 5 bases. V dropped 1 base and J dropped 6 bases, with 14 bases sitting between them. This CDR3 has 14 amino acids. Looked up from germline, CDR1 is SGHRS and CDR2 is YFSETQ. The CDR3 is CASSLTSNRGEQYF. CDR3 coding DNA: TGCGCCAGCAGCTTGACCTCTAATCGGGGCGAGCAGTACTTC. The full variable domain, rest sourced from reference TRBV5-1 and TRBJ2-7, is KAGVTQTPRYLIKTRGQQVTLSCSPISGHRSVSWYQQTPGQGLQFLFEYFSETQRNKGNFPGRFSGRQFSNSRSEMNVSTLELGDSALYLCASSLTSNRGEQYFGPGTRLTVT.

DNA for the CDR3: TGTGCCTGGAGTAAAGTATTTGCGGGAGGGAAAAACGAGCAGTACTTC. Amino acid sequence: CAWSKVFAGGKNEQYF. The chain combines TRBV30 with TRBJ2-7; 9 bases fit TRBD2. The CDR3 runs to 16 residues. V lost 2 bases, J lost 5 bases, and 13 bases stayed unmatched. Germline values: CDR1 GTSNPN, CDR2 SVGIG (reference sequence).

This clone has just a few counts. The chain joins TRBV6-5 to TRBJ1-6, with 8 positions matching TRBD1. Germline assignment: CDR1 MNHEY and CDR2 SVGAGI. The CDR3 covers 15 residues. Trimming removed 0 bases from V and 14 bases from J; junction bases left unmatched: 9. The CDR3 nucleotides read TGTGCCAGCAGTTACTCGAGGACAGGGAGGTTAGCCCTCCACTTT. It codes for CASSYSRTGRLALHF.

The chain uses TRBV5-4 and TRBJ2-5, with 9 bases that match TRBD2. With V trimmed by 4 bases and J by 3 bases, 7 bases remained unmatched. Germline V lookup: CDR1 SGHNT, CDR2 YYREEE (reference sequence). The CDR3 is 15 amino acids. As DNA, the CDR3 is TGTGCCAGCAGCAGCATTAGCGGGGGAAAAGAGACCCAGTACTTC. Encoded protein: CASSSISGGKETQYF.

This clone has a handful of counts. This chain links TRBV27 with TRBJ1-2, with TRBD1 matching over 8 bases. In germline, CDR1 is MNHEY, CDR2 SMNVEV (reference sequence). Unmatched junction bases numbered 7, after V lost 5 bases and J lost 8 bases. The CDR3 totals 13 residues. The chain's CDR3 is CASSPDRGRGYTF. The DNA for the CDR3 is TGTGCCAGCAGTCCCGACAGGGGACGAGGCTACACCTTC.